This TCR beta chain was obtained from a study of human T cells and chemical hapten exposure. Study details: Each patient's scalp received weekly diphenylcyclopropenone throughout the approximately 25-week study.

This clonotype was seen ten or more times. The antigen remains undetermined. Findings and caveats of the study: The count of PT1 expanded TCRs correlated positively with patch test score. The study found that DPC sensitization did not change TCRs above 1 in 1000 frequency.

Described time point: patch test 1, 2 weeks after DPC sensitization. Treatment here: therapeutic diphenylcyclopropenone sensitization with weekly scalp DPC. Ahead of applying each patch test, blood was sampled. Each CDR3 protein gets one entry after TCRdb re-called the RACE reads with MiXCR. This table has 300,000 to 400,000 distinct CDR3 sequences, approximately 6.3% appearing once. This CDR3 spans 14 amino acids. V lost 4 bases and J 0 bases, leaving 10 bases between the germline ends. Per germline, CDR1 LGHNT and CDR2 FRNRAP. The sequence was obtained from a young woman with alopecia areata. Some clones in this sample may be carry-over from other donors' samples. This chain joins TRBV12-5 and TRBJ2-7; D is perhaps TRBD1 or TRBD2 (5 bases each). The sequencing here drew on whole blood, taken in connection with sensitization to the hapten diphenylcyclopropenone (DPC). As DNA, the CDR3 is TGTGCTAGTGGTTGGGACGGTAGCTCCTACGAGCAGTACTTC. It yields the protein CASGWDGSSYEQYF.